This T cell receptor (beta chain) was observed in a study of blood T cell repertoires in COVID-19. Study information: COVID-19 samples from acute and convalescent phases originated in the United States, Italy and Spain.

Seattle's enrolled individuals joined amid active infection and were then monitored longitudinally. Sequencing was performed with immunoSEQ multiplex PCR; in TCRdb, only in-frame clones are kept and a portion is missing. The data contain over 200,000 clones, approximately 80% of them singletons. The CDR3 contains 14 residues. CDR1 and CDR2 from the germline V gene are SGHRS and YFSETQ. Trimming cost V 0 bases and J 0 bases, with 6 bases left between them. This TCR was recovered from a woman of 80 years or more with COVID-19, enrolled during active disease. The sequenced sample was peripheral blood. The V call is TRBV5-1, the J call TRBJ1-2; no clear D gene. The DNA for the CDR3 is TGCGCCAGCAGCTTGGACACACCTAACTATGGCTACACCTTC. Protein sequence: CASSLDTPNYGYTF.